A single sample gave rise to the 14 T cell receptor beta chains below, sequenced in a study of T cell responses to AZD1222 COVID-19 vaccine. Sequencing was performed with immunoSEQ multiplex PCR; in TCRdb, only in-frame clones are kept and a portion is missing. The sample has 150,000 or so clones; roughly nine tenths are singletons. The sample in question was peripheral blood, obtained on day 0 of AZD1222 vaccination. The receptors stem from an adult in good health.

This clone was recorded once. This rearrangement joins TRBV7-8 to TRBJ2-2, with 9 bases lining up with TRBD2. From germline, CDR1 is SGHVS and CDR2 FQNEAQ. There are 19 residues in the CDR3. V dropped 6 bases and J dropped 3; count of bases not matched to a gene: 17. CDR3: CASRARASGKEGYTGELFF. Here the CDR3 DNA reads TGTGCCAGCAGGGCAAGGGCTAGCGGGAAGGAAGGGTACACCGGGGAGCTGTTTTTT.

The rearrangement uses TRBV5-1 and TRBJ1-2; D gene unclear. The CDR3 consists of 13 residues. Germline V gene sequence: CDR1 SGHRS, CDR2 YFSETQ. Trimming pared 2 bases from V and 7 bases from J, leaving 12 bases between. The CDR3 DNA reads as TGCGCCAGCAGCTTTGAAGATAATGCTGGCTACACCTTC. It codes for CASSFEDNAGYTF. Using reference TRBV5-1 and TRBJ1-2 for the parts outside the CDR3, the full variable domain is KAGVTQTPRYLIKTRGQQVTLSCSPISGHRSVSWYQQTPGQGLQFLFEYFSETQRNKGNFPGRFSGRQFSNSRSEMNVSTLELGDSALYLCASSFEDNAGYTFGSGTRLTVV.

The V call is TRBV10-1, the J call TRBJ2-2; TRBD1 is a possible D gene (6 bases). V was cut by 3 bases and J by 4 bases, with 9 bases left in between. CDR3 length: 14 amino acids. CDR1 and CDR2 (germline): WNHNN, SYGVQD (reference sequence). The CDR3 sequence: CASSEQGGTGELFF. CDR3 in DNA: TGCGCCAGCAGTGAACAGGGTGGCACCGGGGAGCTGTTTTTT.

The chain carries TRBV19 and TRBJ1-2; D remains ambiguous. The CDR3 covers 13 residues. Germline CDR1 is LNHDA and CDR2 is SQIVND (reference sequence). Trimming cost V 3 bases and J 3 bases, with 8 bases left between them. CDR3 DNA sequence: TGTGCCAGTAGTATGCCGCGGGACTATGGCTACACCTTC. It codes for CASSMPRDYGYTF. The full variable domain, with the rest looked up from reference TRBV19 and TRBJ1-2, is DGGITQSPKYLFRKEGQNVTLSCEQNLNHDAMYWYRQDPGQGLRLIYYSQIVNDFQKGDIAEGYSVSREKKESFPLTVTSAQKNPTAFYLCASSMPRDYGYTFGSGTRLTVV.

The chain links TRBV27 to TRBJ1-2; TRBD1 agrees at 9 bases. After removal of 6 bases from V and 6 bases from J, the junction contained 8 bases not matched to a gene. The CDR3 sequence is 14 residues long. The V gene's germline CDR1 is MNHEY and CDR2 SMNVEV (reference sequence). The CDR3 region has the DNA TGTGCCAGCAGCCCCGGGACAGGGAGCCATGGCTACACCTTC. Amino acid sequence: CASSPGTGSHGYTF.

The chain joins TRBV7-2 to TRBJ2-7; 8 nucleotides agree with TRBD2. Germline CDR1 and CDR2: SGHTA and FQGNSA. The CDR3 spans 15 residues. V shed 8 bases, J shed 0 bases, and the junction held 9 bases outside the gene matches. CDR3 nucleotides: TGTGCCAGCTCCCTCACTAGCGGTAACTCCTACGAGCAGTACTTC. Encoded protein: CASSLTSGNSYEQYF.

The rearrangement joins TRBV12-3 or TRBV12-4 to TRBJ1-1; no firm D call. V was trimmed by 6 bases and J by 1 base, leaving 9 bases between them. The CDR3 covers 13 residues. CDR3 DNA sequence: TGTGCCAGCAGCCGGCTGAAGAACACTGAAGCTTTCTTT. Amino acid sequence: CASSRLKNTEAFF.

J is TRBJ2-1 and V is TRBV27; TRBD2 matches at 10 bases. The CDR3 has 13 amino acids. The J segment lost 5 bases and the V segment lost 6 bases, leaving 1 base of the junction unmatched. Germline V gene sequence: CDR1 MNHEY, CDR2 SMNVEV (reference sequence). Written as DNA, the CDR3 is TGTGCCAGCAGACTAGCGGGGAACAATGAGCAGTTCTTC. It specifies CASRLAGNNEQFF.

The chain couples TRBV6-5 to TRBJ1-6; D not certain. Germline assignment: CDR1 MNHEY and CDR2 SVGAGI. Trimming pared 6 bases from V and 8 bases from J, leaving 17 bases between. CDR3 length: 15 amino acids. The CDR3 spells CASRSDISSDSPLHF. The CDR3 DNA follows: TGTGCCAGCAGGTCCGACATCTCCTCTGATTCACCCCTCCACTTT.

This chain uses TRBV2 with TRBJ2-1; no definite D call. Germline V CDR1 and CDR2: SNHLY, FYNNEI. Deletions cut 8 bases from V and 0 bases from J, with 14 bases between. The CDR3 runs 15 residues. In DNA form, the CDR3 reads TGTGCCAGCCGCAGCCAGACGTCCTCCTACAATGAGCAGTTCTTC. Translated: CASRSQTSSYNEQFF.

The V and J genes are TRBV7-2 and TRBJ2-5, with TRBD2 matching 11 bases. CDR1 and CDR2 (germline): SGHTA, FQGNSA. The CDR3 sequence is 19 residues long. Losses at the gene ends were 2 bases for V and 2 bases for J; bases not matched to a gene: 13. CDR3 in DNA: TGTGCCAGCAGCTTAAGGGGGTTAGCGGGAGGGCCGAGGCAAGAGACCCAGTACTTC. Translating gives CASSLRGLAGGPRQETQYF.

The rearrangement joins TRBV12-5 to TRBJ2-7, with 8 bases identical to TRBD1. The germline V gene has CDR1 LGHNT and CDR2 FRNRAP. V lost 2 bases to trimming and J lost 5 bases; unmatched junction nucleotides: 14. This CDR3 region has 17 residues. The CDR3 loop is CASGLLMTGQGSHEQYF. For the CDR3, the DNA is TGTGCTAGTGGTTTGCTAATGACAGGACAGGGTTCCCACGAGCAGTACTTC.

This rearrangement joins TRBV28 to TRBJ2-5; D ambiguous. V was cut by 5 bases and J by 1 base, with 17 bases left in between. The CDR3 is 16 residues long. The germline gives CDR1 MDHEN, CDR2 SYDVKM. CDR3 residues: CASSPTLLLIQETQYF. The DNA for the CDR3 is TGTGCCAGCAGTCCTACCCTACTTCTTATCCAAGAGACCCAGTACTTC.

The chain is built from TRBV12-3 or TRBV12-4 and TRBJ1-1; no firm D call. The CDR3 is 13 amino acids. V gave up 2 bases and J gave up 4 bases, with 8 bases separating them. This chain's CDR3 is CASSLREGTEAFF. The CDR3 DNA follows: TGTGCCAGCAGTTTAAGGGAGGGCACTGAAGCTTTCTTT.